This TCR beta chain was observed in a study of blood T cell repertoires in COVID-19. The overall study: Some COVID-19 samples were acute and others convalescent; all came from the United States, Italy and Spain. PBMCs, B-cell-depleted T cells, or T cells were the source of the cDNA or gDNA that made up the material.

Looked up from germline, CDR1 is KGHSH and CDR2 is LQKENI. Deletions cut 1 base from V and 5 bases from J, with 9 bases between. This CDR3 comprises 13 residues. Generated by immunoSEQ multiplex PCR, the TCRdb table keeps only in-frame clones and is missing some. The table records over 45,000 clones, more than 60% of them present only once. This sequence originates from a woman between 45 and 65 years old with active or convalescent COVID-19. The specimen sequenced was peripheral blood. V gene TRBV18 combines with J gene TRBJ2-7, with TRBD2 as a possible D gene (5 bases). CDR3 region: CASSPRGFHEQYF. CDR3 DNA: TGTGCCAGCTCACCACGAGGGTTTCACGAGCAGTACTTC.